The 10 T cell receptor beta chains in this list originate from one sample, sequenced in a study of cytomegalovirus exposure and HLA in healthy donors. Profiling relied on immunoSEQ multiplex PCR, and the TCRdb table lists in-frame clones only, not all of them. The top ten clones hold about 7.7% of a sample with 150,000 to 200,000 clones, approximately 86% of them seen once. The sequenced sample consisted of PBMCs. The receptors come from a man younger than 40 in good health and CMV-seropositive.

The genes are TRBV18 and TRBJ2-7; maybe TRBD1 (5 bases). Germline values: CDR1 KGHSH, CDR2 LQKENI. CDR3 length: 14 amino acids. The ends were cut back, 6 bases at V and 2 bases at J, with 14 bases in the middle. For the CDR3, the DNA is TGTGCCAGCTCCCCGACAGCTGTAACCTACGAGCAGTACTTC. Translation: CASSPTAVTYEQYF.

The chain is built from TRBV6-5 and TRBJ1-5, with D maybe TRBD1 (6 bases). The V gene's germline CDR1 is MNHEY and CDR2 SVGAGI. CDR3 length equals 15 residues. Trimming left V 0 bases short and J 8 bases short, with 14 bases between. CDR3 sequence: CASSYSGGSVEPQHF. The CDR3, as DNA: TGTGCCAGCAGTTACTCTGGGGGCAGCGTTGAGCCCCAGCATTTT.

The chain carries TRBV6-5 and TRBJ2-7; TRBD2 matches at 7 bases. The CDR3 loop spans 15 amino acids. V shed 6 bases, J shed 0 bases, and the junction held 8 bases outside the gene matches. Germline V CDR1 and CDR2: MNHEY, SVGAGI. This CDR3 reads CASREWGGTSYEQYF. The CDR3 nucleotides read TGTGCCAGCAGAGAATGGGGAGGGACCTCCTACGAGCAGTACTTC.

The chain carries TRBV6-1 and TRBJ2-1; maybe TRBD1 (6 bases). The CDR3 extends over 11 amino acids. V was pared by 6 bases and J by 10 bases, with 10 bases between. CDR1 is MNHNS and CDR2 is SASEGT in the germline V gene. The CDR3 sequence: CASRSGTEQFF. The CDR3 DNA follows: TGTGCCAGCAGGTCCGGGACAGAGCAGTTCTTC.

This clone was observed once. This chain joins TRBV6-5 and TRBJ1-5; a weak D match, TRBD1 (5 bases). Trimming left V 6 bases short and J 3 bases short, with 12 bases between. CDR1 and CDR2 (germline): MNHEY, SVGAGI. The CDR3 contains 14 residues. The CDR3 coding sequence is TGTGCCAGCAGCTACGACAGCTTCAATCAGCCCCAGCATTTT. This codes for CASSYDSFNQPQHF.

CDR3 residues: CASSHNQGAANTGELFF. The CDR3 DNA reads as TGTGCCAGCAGCCACAACCAGGGGGCGGCGAACACCGGGGAGCTGTTTTTT. The genes are TRBV7-2 and TRBJ2-2; 8 bases agree with TRBD1. Germline V gene sequence: CDR1 SGHTA, CDR2 FQGNSA. V lost 5 bases to trimming and J lost 0 bases; unmatched junction nucleotides: 8. This CDR3 contains 17 residues.

This clone appeared once. CDR3: CASRQGRKSYEQYF. In DNA form, the CDR3 reads TGTGCCAGCAGACAGGGGCGGAAATCCTACGAGCAGTACTTC. The chain uses TRBV6-1 and TRBJ2-7; 7 nucleotides agree with TRBD1. J lost 1 base, V lost 6 bases, and 6 bases had no gene match. The CDR3 is made up of 14 amino acids. The germline V gene has CDR1 MNHNS and CDR2 SASEGT.

Only one count was recorded for this clone. The chain joins TRBV19 to TRBJ1-4; 9 nucleotides line up with TRBD1. V gave up 5 bases and J gave up 5 bases; unmatched junction bases: 6. The CDR3 runs 15 residues. Per the germline V gene, CDR1 is LNHDA and CDR2 is SQIVND (reference sequence). In DNA, the CDR3 is TGTGCCAGTAGTGCCCGGGACAGGGTAAATGAAAAACTGTTTTTT. It codes for CASSARDRVNEKLFF.

This clone showed up just a few times. CDR3 amino acids: CASSTVAGGLNEQFF. The DNA of the CDR3 is TGTGCCAGCAGCACTGTAGCGGGAGGCTTGAATGAGCAGTTCTTC. V and J are TRBV7-9 and TRBJ2-1; TRBD2 matches 10 bases. The germline V gene has CDR1 SEHNR and CDR2 FQNEAQ (reference sequence). The CDR3 length is 15 residues. V lost 5 bases to trimming and J lost 7 bases; unmatched junction nucleotides: 8. Complete variable domain (other parts from reference TRBV7-9 and TRBJ2-1): DTGVSQNPRHKITKRGQNVTFRCDPISEHNRLYWYRQTLGQGPEFLTYFQNEAQLEKSRLLSDRFSAERPKGSFSTLEIQRTEQGDSAMYLCASSTVAGGLNEQFFGPGTRLTVL.

The chain joins TRBV9 to TRBJ2-1; possibly TRBD2 for D (6 bases). The CDR3 runs to 18 residues. V lost 0 bases, J lost 6 bases, and 22 bases lay in between. Germline V gives CDR1 SGDLS, CDR2 YYNGEE. CDR3 region: CASSVEFGPGVRSNEQFF. The DNA for the CDR3 is TGTGCCAGCAGCGTAGAGTTCGGTCCGGGAGTAAGATCCAATGAGCAGTTCTTC.